The 15 T cell receptor beta chains below all came from one sample that was sequenced in a study of CD8 T cells in ankylosing spondylitis. TCRdb independently ran MiXCR on the 5' RACE reads; one entry per CDR3 protein. There are roughly 490,000 distinct CDR3 sequences in the sample; under 5.5% occur only once, and roughly 3.5% lies in the top ten. Study results and limitations: A TCR beta motif made of 7 to 9 highly homologous variants seemed typical of ankylosing spondylitis blood.

Their cognate antigens are unknown. Specimen: blood, either unsorted or a sorted T cell fraction (not recorded which). All receptors derive from a male donor with ankylosing spondylitis.

The chain carries TRBV20-1 and TRBJ2-2; 13 nucleotides align to TRBD2. This CDR3 is 13 amino acids long. In germline, CDR1 is DFQATT, CDR2 SNEGSKA (reference sequence). V dropped 6 bases and J dropped 13; count of bases not matched to a gene: 8. The CDR3 nucleotides read TGCAGTGCCACCGGGACTAGCGGGGTGGGGCTGTTTTTT. Translating gives CSATGTSGVGLFF.

This clonotype was detected many times. The V call is TRBV5-1, the J call TRBJ2-5, with 7 bases lining up with TRBD1. The CDR3 is 15 residues long. In germline, CDR1 is SGHRS, CDR2 YFSETQ. V was pared by 3 bases and J by 2 bases, with 7 bases of the junction left unmatched. The CDR3 DNA sequence: TGCGCCAGCAGCTCGATGGGACAGAATCAAGAGACCCAGTACTTC. This codes for CASSSMGQNQETQYF.

The chain employs TRBV6-5 and TRBJ2-7, with unresolved D. Germline lookup yields CDR1 MNHEY and CDR2 SVGAGI. V shed 4 bases and J shed 2 bases, with 12 bases lying between them. CDR3 length: 14 residues. CDR3 DNA: TGTGCCAGCAGTTCAAGCAGGAGCCCCTACGAGCAGTACTTC. This sequence encodes CASSSSRSPYEQYF.

This clonotype was seen many times. The CDR3 spells CASSQDNAYEQYF. The DNA of the CDR3 is TGCGCCAGCAGCCAAGATAACGCCTACGAGCAGTACTTC. This sequence joins TRBV4-1 and TRBJ2-7; D unresolved. Looked up from germline, CDR1 is MGHRA and CDR2 is YSYEKL. The CDR3 totals 13 residues. V was clipped by 0 bases and J by 2 bases, with 5 bases between them.

This clonotype showed up just a few times. The chain combines TRBV6-2 or TRBV6-3 with TRBJ2-2; possibly TRBD1 or TRBD2 for D (6 bases each). The V end lost 7 bases, the J end lost 6 bases, and 21 bases lay between the germline ends. Germline values: CDR1 MNHEY, CDR2 SVGEGT. CDR3 length equals 16 residues. CDR3 coding DNA: TGTGCCAGCACCCTTAGGGGGACTGCGGCGCCCGGGGAGCTGTTTTTT. It is translated as CASTLRGTAAPGELFF.

At least ten counts were recorded for this clonotype. The rearrangement joins TRBV25-1 to TRBJ2-5, with D hard to call. V was shortened by 10 bases and J by 5 bases, with 8 bases between the two germline ends. CDR3 length equals 10 residues. CDR1 MGHDK and CDR2 SYGVNS come from the germline V gene. Here the CDR3 reads CATERETQYF. The CDR3 DNA is TGTGCCACTGAACGGGAGACCCAGTACTTC.

This clonotype has at least ten counts. This rearrangement joins TRBV27 to TRBJ2-3; a weak D match, TRBD2 (7 bases). V lost 6 bases to trimming and J lost 5 bases, with 12 bases between them. This CDR3 comprises 13 residues. Germline loops: CDR1 MNHEY, CDR2 SMNVEV (reference sequence). CDR3 protein: CASSHGGQDTQYF. In DNA form, the CDR3 reads TGTGCCAGCAGCCACGGGGGGCAAGATACGCAGTATTTT.

This clonotype occurred many times. In DNA form, the CDR3 reads TGCAGCGTTCCCCCCCCGGCGGGAGATGGGAATGAGCAGTTCTTC. This codes for CSVPPPAGDGNEQFF. The chain has TRBV29-1 and TRBJ2-1; the match to TRBD2 covers 7 bases. CDR1 and CDR2 from the germline V gene are SQVTM and ANQGSEA. The CDR3 is 15 amino acids. V trimming: 5 bases; J trimming: 7 bases; junction bases outside the gene matches: 14.

This clonotype has ten or more counts. The V gene is TRBV4-3, the J gene TRBJ1-2; D gene uncertain. CDR1 LGHNA and CDR2 YSLEER come from the germline V gene. This CDR3 comprises 13 residues. V shed 4 bases and J shed 4 bases, with 10 bases lying between them. The chain's CDR3 is CASSPGRGYGYTF. The CDR3 coding sequence is TGCGCCAGCAGCCCCGGGCGGGGCTATGGCTACACCTTC.

The V call is TRBV7-2, the J call TRBJ2-5; D ambiguous. This CDR3 is built from 13 residues. V dropped 5 bases and J dropped 3 bases, with 10 bases sitting between them. Germline V lookup: CDR1 SGHTA, CDR2 FQGNSA. The CDR3 protein is CASSKSREETQYF. The CDR3 nucleotides are TGTGCCAGCAGCAAATCTAGGGAAGAGACCCAGTACTTC.

This clonotype has a count of ten or more. The V gene is TRBV7-9, the J gene TRBJ2-7, with D perhaps matching TRBD2 (5 bases). CDR3 length equals 14 residues. The germline V and J ends were trimmed by 2 bases and 2 bases, with 10 bases remaining between them. Germline CDR1 is SEHNR and CDR2 is FQNEAQ (reference sequence). CDR3 in amino acids: CASSLMVAPYEQYF. CDR3 nucleotide sequence: TGTGCCAGCAGCTTAATGGTAGCGCCCTACGAGCAGTACTTC.

This clonotype was detected many times. J is TRBJ1-4 and V is TRBV13, with D unresolved. V lost 2 bases, J lost 4 bases, and 5 bases lay in between. There are 13 residues in the CDR3. Germline V gene data show CDR1 as PRHDT and CDR2 as FYEKMQ (reference sequence). The CDR3 DNA is TGTGCCAGCAGCTTACAGGATAATGAAAAACTGTTTTTT. Translating gives CASSLQDNEKLFF.

This clonotype was counted ten times or more. The rearrangement uses TRBV12-3 or TRBV12-4 and TRBJ2-2; D might be TRBD2 (6 bases). V lost 5 bases and J lost 5, with 12 bases in between. The CDR3 loop spans 14 amino acids. The CDR3 sequence is CASSGRGATGELFF. The CDR3 bases are TGTGCCAGCAGTGGACGCGGGGCAACCGGGGAGCTGTTTTTT.

In its sample, this clonotype was seen many times. The V and J genes are TRBV20-1 and TRBJ2-7; tentative D call: TRBD2 (6 bases). The CDR3 sequence is 13 residues long. V was trimmed by 0 bases and J by 7 bases, leaving 13 bases between them. Germline CDR1 DFQATT, CDR2 SNEGSKA (reference sequence). DNA of the CDR3: TGCAGTGCTAGAGATCCCGGGGGTTCGGAGCAGTACTTC. This gives the protein CSARDPGGSEQYF.

This clonotype was seen many times. The chain links TRBV5-1 to TRBJ1-1; D not resolved. The germline V and J ends were trimmed by 3 bases and 6 bases, with 9 bases remaining between them. CDR3 length: 12 amino acids. CDR1 and CDR2 (germline): SGHRS, YFSETQ. The CDR3: CASSSQDSEAFF. In nucleotides, the CDR3 is TGCGCCAGCAGCTCCCAGGACTCTGAAGCTTTCTTT.